These 14 T cell receptor beta chains were all obtained from the same sample, sequenced in a study of blood T cell repertoires in COVID-19. Some clones are missing from TCRdb's copy, which holds only in-frame ones; the method was immunoSEQ multiplex PCR. Of some 100,000 clones listed, around 85% are singletons. Sequencing was carried out using peripheral blood. Receptor source: a human donor in a cohort sampled during active COVID-19.

This clone has just one count. This chain joins TRBV11-2 and TRBJ2-3; D is unresolved. Between the trimmed V and J ends, which lost 5 bases and 2 bases, there was a span of 14 bases. The CDR3 totals 15 residues. Germline V gene lookup returns CDR1 SGHAT and CDR2 FQNNGV. The CDR3 is CASSPRLGLTDTQYF. The CDR3 bases are TGTGCCAGCAGCCCACGATTGGGCCTCACAGATACGCAGTATTTT.

This clone appeared once. The V gene is TRBV7-9, the J gene TRBJ1-4; TRBD1 matches at 9 bases. Germline trimming cut 8 bases from V and 7 bases from J; bases unmatched to any gene: 5. The CDR3 loop spans 13 amino acids. Germline V CDR1 and CDR2: SEHNR, FQNEAQ (reference sequence). The CDR3 here is CASRGQGSEKLFF. The DNA of the CDR3 is TGTGCCAGCCGGGGACAGGGATCTGAAAAACTGTTTTTT.

The CDR3 region has the DNA TGCGCCAGCAGCTGGGGGACAGGGGGAAGCACAGATACGCAGTATTTT. It is translated as CASSWGTGGSTDTQYF. This chain connects TRBV5-1 to TRBJ2-3; 11 nucleotides agree with TRBD1. The length of the CDR3 is 16 residues. The V and J ends lost 3 bases and 0 bases, in that order; junction bases with no gene match: 3. CDR1 and CDR2 (germline): SGHRS, YFSETQ.

The CDR3 DNA reads TGTGCCAAACTCGACTACAGCGAAAGCTCTGGAAACACCATATATTTT. This translates into CAKLDYSESSGNTIYF. The rearrangement links TRBV10-3 to TRBJ1-3; D is uncertain. This CDR3 comprises 16 residues. In germline, CDR1 is ENHRY, CDR2 SYGVKD. Trimming left V 10 bases short and J 0 bases short, with 19 bases between.

This clone was counted a single time. This chain links TRBV6-6 with TRBJ1-1, with D possibly TRBD1 on 6 matching bases. V was clipped by 4 bases and J by 0 bases, with 12 bases between them. The germline CDR1 and CDR2 sequences are MNHNY and SVGAGI (reference sequence). The length of the CDR3 is 15 residues. The CDR3 loop reads CASSSSGAVNTEAFF. The CDR3 DNA sequence: TGTGCCAGCAGTTCCTCGGGGGCGGTGAACACTGAAGCTTTCTTT.

CDR3: CASSEQGALGEAFF. The CDR3 DNA reads as TGTGCCAGCAGTGAACAGGGGGCGCTGGGTGAAGCTTTCTTT. The chain employs TRBV6-1 and TRBJ1-1, with 8 bases aligning to TRBD1. With V trimmed by 2 bases and J by 7 bases, 6 bases remained unmatched. Germline CDR1 is MNHNS and CDR2 is SASEGT. This CDR3 contains 14 residues.

The chain has TRBV5-5 and TRBJ2-7, with 8 bases lining up with TRBD2. There are 14 residues in the CDR3. V lost 6 bases to trimming and J lost 4 bases; unmatched junction nucleotides: 9. Germline CDR1 and CDR2: SGHKS and YYEKEE (reference sequence). The CDR3 protein is CASTWGSGAYEQYF. CDR3 sequence (DNA): TGTGCCAGCACCTGGGGTAGCGGGGCTTACGAGCAGTACTTC.

The rearrangement joins TRBV5-1 to TRBJ1-6; the D is unclear. V was cut by 0 bases and J by 0 bases, with 7 bases left in between. This CDR3 has 16 residues. CDR1 is SGHRS and CDR2 is YFSETQ in the germline V gene. DNA of the CDR3: TGCGCCAGCAGCTTGGTTTCTAGCTCCTATAATTCACCCCTCCACTTT. It specifies CASSLVSSSYNSPLHF. The whole variable domain, remainder taken from reference TRBV5-1 and TRBJ1-6, is KAGVTQTPRYLIKTRGQQVTLSCSPISGHRSVSWYQQTPGQGLQFLFEYFSETQRNKGNFPGRFSGRQFSNSRSEMNVSTLELGDSALYLCASSLVSSSYNSPLHFGNGTRLTVT.

The chain combines TRBV5-4 with TRBJ2-1; 14 bases agree with TRBD2. The CDR3 spans 15 residues. CDR1 is SGHNT and CDR2 is YYREEE in the germline V gene (reference sequence). The V segment lost 4 bases and the J segment 7 bases; nucleotides outside the gene matches: 4. The CDR3: CASSPGTSGSNEQFF. The CDR3 nucleotides are TGTGCCAGCAGCCCCGGGACTAGCGGGAGTAATGAGCAGTTCTTC.

The chain employs TRBV7-2 and TRBJ2-3, with 11 positions matching TRBD2. CDR1 is SGHTA, CDR2 FQGNSA, per germline. This CDR3 has 17 amino acids. Losses at the gene ends were 1 base for V and 7 bases for J; bases not matched to a gene: 10. The CDR3 sequence is CASSLEGSGRASYTQYF. CDR3 bases: TGTGCCAGCAGCTTAGAAGGTAGCGGGAGGGCATCATATACGCAGTATTTT.

This clone was recorded a few times. The chain recombines TRBV6-6 with TRBJ2-3, with 11 bases lining up with TRBD2. CDR3 length equals 15 residues. CDR1 and CDR2 (germline): MNHNY, SVGAGI (reference sequence). The V segment lost 4 bases and the J segment 6 bases; nucleotides outside the gene matches: 6. The CDR3 DNA reads TGTGCCAGCAGTTCGGGGGGGACTAGCGGCGATACGCAGTATTTT. Translating it yields CASSSGGTSGDTQYF.

The chain recombines TRBV5-1 with TRBJ1-5, with TRBD1 matching 7 bases. In germline, CDR1 is SGHRS, CDR2 YFSETQ. The J segment lost 7 bases and the V segment lost 4 bases, leaving 11 bases of the junction unmatched. The CDR3 loop spans 15 amino acids. CDR3 sequence reads: CASSILGTAQQPQHF. As DNA, the CDR3 is TGCGCCAGCAGCATACTAGGGACAGCTCAACAGCCCCAGCATTTT.

The CDR3 sequence: CASSLGGGYSPLHF. The CDR3 nucleotides read TGCGCCAGCAGCTTGGGGGGCGGATATTCACCCCTCCACTTT. V gene TRBV5-1 combines with J gene TRBJ1-6; maybe TRBD1 (5 bases). The germline CDR1 and CDR2 sequences are SGHRS and YFSETQ. Deletions cut 0 bases from V and 8 bases from J, with 9 bases between. The CDR3 spans 14 residues.

The V gene is TRBV3-1 (or the pseudogene TRBV3-2), the J gene TRBJ1-5; a weak D match, TRBD1 (6 bases). This CDR3 has 16 residues. The V gene's germline CDR1 is LGHDT and CDR2 YNNKEL (reference sequence). Trimming pared 0 bases from V and 2 bases from J, leaving 11 bases between. CDR3 in amino acids: CASSQDRKGGNQPQHF. The CDR3 bases are TGTGCCAGCAGCCAAGATCGGAAGGGGGGCAATCAGCCCCAGCATTTT.